The 21 T cell receptor beta chains below all came from one sample that was sequenced in a study of memory CD4+ T cells and cytomegalovirus serostatus. Here immunoSEQ multiplex PCR was the method, and the copy in TCRdb shows in-frame clones only, minus some. The sample gives about 53,000 clones, about 78% of which show up once; roughly 0.84% is in the top ten. Single viable CD3+CD4+CD8-CD45RO+ cells were sorted as the memory CD4+ T cells. Sequenced sample: memory CD4+ T cells from blood. Receptors originate from an adult in good health and CMV-seronegative.

The genes are TRBV19 and TRBJ2-7; 9 positions match TRBD1. CDR3 length: 16 residues. V was pared by 5 bases and J by 7 bases, with 15 bases of the junction left unmatched. Germline assignment: CDR1 LNHDA and CDR2 SQIVND (reference sequence). The CDR3 sequence: CASSSTGTGFSGEQYF. The CDR3 nucleotides are TGTGCCAGTAGTTCTACCGGGACAGGGTTCTCAGGAGAGCAGTACTTC.

The V gene is TRBV7-8, the J gene TRBJ2-7, with 14 nucleotides matching TRBD2. The CDR3 loop spans 16 amino acids. Germline-derived CDR1 and CDR2 are SGHVS and FQNEAQ. V dropped 5 bases and J dropped 6; count of bases not matched to a gene: 9. The CDR3 is CASSLTRTSGGFEQYF. The CDR3 region has the DNA TGTGCCAGCAGCCTAACCCGGACTAGCGGGGGGTTCGAGCAGTACTTC.

The rearrangement joins TRBV5-1 to TRBJ1-1; perhaps TRBD1 as D (5 bases). The CDR3 extends over 15 amino acids. Germline lookup yields CDR1 SGHRS and CDR2 YFSETQ. Trimming took 2 bases from V and 0 from J, leaving 11 bases between them. CDR3 sequence (DNA): TGCGCCAGCAGCTTCCTGGGGGGTGTGAACACTGAAGCTTTCTTT. Protein sequence: CASSFLGGVNTEAFF. Drawing the rest from reference TRBV5-1 and TRBJ1-1, the complete variable domain is KAGVTQTPRYLIKTRGQQVTLSCSPISGHRSVSWYQQTPGQGLQFLFEYFSETQRNKGNFPGRFSGRQFSNSRSEMNVSTLELGDSALYLCASSFLGGVNTEAFFGQGTRLTVV.

The chain couples TRBV30 to TRBJ2-3; 7 bases map to TRBD1. Germline V gene data show CDR1 as GTSNPN and CDR2 as SVGIG (reference sequence). Trimming removed 5 bases from V and 5 bases from J; junction bases left unmatched: 4. The CDR3 length is 12 residues. The CDR3 DNA reads as TGTGCCTGGCACCACAGGGGAGATACGCAGTATTTT. Amino acids: CAWHHRGDTQYF.

The chain recombines TRBV9 with TRBJ2-7; 9 bases fit TRBD1. Germline CDR1 and CDR2: SGDLS and YYNGEE. Trimming cost V 0 bases and J 4 bases; bases outside gene matches: 5. The CDR3 spans 15 residues. CDR3 sequence (DNA): TGTGCCAGCAGCGTAGAGGAAGGACAGGGGTACGAGCAGTACTTC. Protein product: CASSVEEGQGYEQYF.

This clone was counted only a few times. This chain connects TRBV5-1 to TRBJ1-1; D may be TRBD1 (6 bases). The germline gives CDR1 SGHRS, CDR2 YFSETQ. V was cut by 1 base and J by 1 base, with 8 bases left in between. The CDR3 covers 14 residues. The CDR3 here is CASSLNRANTEAFF. The DNA for the CDR3 is TGCGCCAGCAGCTTGAACAGGGCGAACACTGAAGCTTTCTTT.

This chain uses TRBV6-5 with TRBJ1-1; D unclear. V lost 0 bases, J lost 7 bases, and 12 bases lay in between. CDR1 is MNHEY, CDR2 SVGAGI, per germline. The CDR3 extends over 14 amino acids. The CDR3, as DNA: TGTGCCAGCAGTTACTCGAGGTCGGGTTATGAAGCTTTCTTT. Amino acids: CASSYSRSGYEAFF.

V gene TRBV28 combines with J gene TRBJ1-5; possible D gene TRBD1, 5 bases. Looked up from germline, CDR1 is MDHEN and CDR2 is SYDVKM. The CDR3 has 15 amino acids. V was trimmed by 5 bases and J by 0 bases, leaving 11 bases between them. The CDR3 nucleotides read TGTGCCAGCAGTGGGGGAGGGTATAGCAATCAGCCCCAGCATTTT. Encoded protein: CASSGGGYSNQPQHF.

V usage is TRBV6-1 and J usage is TRBJ1-1; 7 nucleotides align to TRBD1. Germline loops: CDR1 MNHNS, CDR2 SASEGT. The CDR3 covers 13 residues. V gave up 6 bases and J gave up 5 bases; unmatched junction bases: 6. The CDR3 DNA sequence: TGTGCCAGCAGAGACAGGGTCGGGACTGAAGCTTTCTTT. Amino acids: CASRDRVGTEAFF.

This chain joins TRBV6-6 and TRBJ2-5, with no clear D. The CDR3 spans 13 residues. V lost 2 bases, J lost 1 base, and 5 bases lay in between. The germline V gene has CDR1 MNHNY and CDR2 SVGAGI (reference sequence). CDR3 residues: CASSYRGQETQYF. The CDR3 nucleotides read TGTGCCAGCAGTTACCGAGGCCAAGAGACCCAGTACTTC.

This chain uses TRBV2 with TRBJ2-7; TRBD2 matches at 10 bases. The CDR3 is 15 amino acids. V shed 0 bases, J shed 2 bases, and the junction held 1 base outside the gene matches. Germline-derived CDR1 and CDR2 are SNHLY and FYNNEI. The CDR3 is CASSEASGGAYEQYF. DNA of the CDR3: TGTGCCAGCAGTGAAGCGAGCGGGGGGGCCTACGAGCAGTACTTC.

This clone was seen a handful of times. This sequence joins TRBV18 and TRBJ1-1, with TRBD1 as a possible D gene (5 bases). CDR1 is KGHSH and CDR2 is LQKENI in the germline V gene. The CDR3 is made up of 15 amino acids. V lost 6 bases, J lost 1 base, and 15 bases lay in between. The CDR3 reads CASSLNGGPNTEAFF. In DNA form, the CDR3 reads TGTGCCAGCTCCTTGAACGGGGGACCGAACACTGAAGCTTTCTTT.

The V and J genes are TRBV29-1 and TRBJ1-4; D is ambiguous. V gave up 5 bases and J gave up 0 bases, with 7 bases separating them. This CDR3 is built from 13 residues. In germline, CDR1 is SQVTM, CDR2 ANQGSEA. CDR3 DNA: TGCAGCGTTATTTCCGCAACTAATGAAAAACTGTTTTTT. Its protein is CSVISATNEKLFF. The full variable domain, rest sourced from reference TRBV29-1 and TRBJ1-4, is SAVISQKPSRDICQRGTSLTIQCQVDSQVTMMFWYRQQPGQSLTLIATANQGSEATYESGFVIDKFPISRPNLTFSTLTVSNMSPEDSSIYLCSVISATNEKLFFGSGTQLSVL.

V is TRBV7-9 and J is TRBJ1-4; tentatively, D is TRBD1 (5 bases). The CDR3 contains 16 residues. Deletions cut 4 bases from V and 5 bases from J, with 17 bases between. Germline CDR1 and CDR2: SEHNR and FQNEAQ (reference sequence). CDR3 sequence: CASSWNGHGDNEKLFF. CDR3 nucleotides: TGTGCCAGCAGCTGGAACGGGCACGGGGACAATGAAAAACTGTTTTTT.

The chain carries TRBV7-8 and TRBJ1-6; tentatively, D is TRBD1 (5 bases). This CDR3 spans 13 amino acids. The V end was cut by 6 bases, the J end by 9 bases, with 12 bases between. Germline assignment: CDR1 SGHVS and CDR2 FQNEAQ. CDR3 in DNA: TGTGCCAGCAGGCGTCGGGACTCTTCACCCCTCCACTTT. It translates to CASRRRDSSPLHF.

The gene calls are TRBV28 and TRBJ1-5; 7 bases fit TRBD1. J was trimmed by 7 bases and V by 7 bases; bases with no gene match: 10. Germline lookup yields CDR1 MDHEN and CDR2 SYDVKM. The CDR3 sequence is 14 residues long. CDR3 DNA sequence: TGTGCCAGCACCCGGTCCAGGGGGAGCCAGCCCCAGCATTTT. Translated, it gives CASTRSRGSQPQHF.

The V and J genes are TRBV5-6 and TRBJ1-6; 8 bases map to TRBD1. Germline V gene data show CDR1 as SGHDT and CDR2 as YYEEEE. V lost 4 bases, J lost 7 bases, and 7 bases stayed unmatched. The CDR3 extends over 15 amino acids. The CDR3 spells CASSGRQGQNSPLHF. The CDR3 nucleotides are TGTGCCAGCAGCGGAAGACAGGGGCAGAATTCACCCCTCCACTTT.

The chain combines TRBV29-1 with TRBJ1-1; TRBD1 matches at 8 bases. V lost 5 bases, J lost 4 bases, and 12 bases stayed unmatched. The CDR3 totals 15 residues. The germline V gene encodes CDR1 SQVTM and CDR2 ANQGSEA. The CDR3 coding sequence is TGCAGCGTTTCAAAGGACAGGGTACCATTCACTGAAGCTTTCTTT. Its protein product is CSVSKDRVPFTEAFF.

The genes are TRBV7-9 and TRBJ2-7; TRBD1 is a possible D gene (6 bases). Trimming took 5 bases from V and 0 from J, leaving 14 bases between them. This CDR3 region has 15 residues. Germline loops: CDR1 SEHNR, CDR2 FQNEAQ (reference sequence). DNA of the CDR3: TGTGCCAGCAGCCCAAGACAGGTCCTCTCCTACGAGCAGTACTTC. It encodes CASSPRQVLSYEQYF.

This clone came up a few times. DNA of the CDR3: TGTGCCATCAGCCGAAGCGGGGACTCCTACAATGAGCAGTTCTTC. It encodes CAISRSGDSYNEQFF. The chain links TRBV10-3 to TRBJ2-1; 7 bases fit TRBD2. CDR3 size: 15 residues. Germline lookup yields CDR1 ENHRY and CDR2 SYGVKD. V lost 6 bases to trimming and J lost 0 bases; unmatched junction nucleotides: 5.

The chain couples TRBV4-2 to TRBJ1-1; possibly TRBD1 for D (6 bases). The V gene's germline CDR1 is LGHNA and CDR2 YNFKEQ. The CDR3 is 18 amino acids. Trimming left V 1 base short and J 7 bases short, with 25 bases between. This CDR3 is CASSQGNGQRTPSDEAFF. CDR3 coding DNA: TGTGCCAGCAGCCAAGGGAATGGACAGCGCACTCCCTCTGATGAAGCTTTCTTT.